The sequence of this T cell receptor (beta chain) was determined in a study of human T cells and chemical hapten exposure. This CDR3 is built from 15 residues. Germline lookup yields CDR1 DFQATT and CDR2 SNEGSKA (reference sequence). V lost 5 bases, J lost 3 bases, and 10 bases stayed unmatched. Each CDR3 protein gets one entry after TCRdb re-called the RACE reads with MiXCR. The repertoire has about 92,000 distinct CDR3 sequences, approximately 11% of them found once; the top ten carry approximately 1.1%. Specified time point: patch test 3, about 24 weeks after DPC sensitization. The treatment is: therapeutic diphenylcyclopropenone sensitization with weekly scalp DPC.

The source material was whole blood, sampled in connection with sensitization to the hapten diphenylcyclopropenone (DPC). The clonotype was recovered from a woman aged 25 to 39 with alopecia areata. Some clones in this sample may be carry-over from other donors' samples. The V call is TRBV20-1, the J call TRBJ2-1; 7 bases are a match to TRBD1. The CDR3 sequence is CSALGTARFYNEQFF. The DNA of the CDR3 is TGCAGTGCTCTCGGGACAGCAAGGTTCTACAATGAGCAGTTCTTC.